This passage covers 7 T cell receptor beta chains from one sample sequenced in a study of T cells after yellow fever vaccination. TCRdb independently ran MiXCR on the 5' RACE reads; one entry per CDR3 protein. The table includes 250,000 to 400,000 distinct CDR3 sequences, over 3.5% detected once. This material consisted of PBMCs, taken 5 days after the yellow fever booster vaccination. These TCRs come from a man aged 18 to 30 who received the YFV17D yellow fever vaccine.

The rearrangement uses TRBV28 and TRBJ2-3; D ambiguous. Germline CDR1 is MDHEN and CDR2 is SYDVKM. V gave up 3 bases and J gave up 4 bases, with 8 bases separating them. CDR3 length: 13 residues. DNA for the CDR3: TGTGCCAGCAGTTTCCGCCATCCAGATACGCAGTATTTT. This gives the protein CASSFRHPDTQYF.

This clonotype showed up many times. This chain links TRBV5-5 with TRBJ1-2; possible D gene TRBD1, 5 bases. The length of the CDR3 is 15 residues. Germline assignment: CDR1 SGHKS and CDR2 YYEKEE (reference sequence). V gave up 0 bases and J gave up 5 bases, with 14 bases separating them. This chain's CDR3 is CASSLDGTRNYGYTF. Here the CDR3 DNA reads TGTGCCAGCAGCTTGGACGGGACCCGGAATTATGGCTACACCTTC.

This chain joins TRBV7-2 and TRBJ1-2; D gene uncertain. This CDR3 spans 15 amino acids. The germline V gene encodes CDR1 SGHTA and CDR2 FQGNSA. The V end lost 0 bases, the J end lost 1 base, and 9 bases lay between the germline ends. The CDR3, as DNA: TGTGCCAGCAGCTTAGCCACCGGACGTAACTATGGCTACACCTTC. It is translated as CASSLATGRNYGYTF.

This sequence joins TRBV29-1 and TRBJ2-7, with D unclear. This CDR3 is built from 12 residues. Between the trimmed V and J ends, which lost 2 bases and 5 bases, there was a span of 10 bases. Looked up from germline, CDR1 is SQVTM and CDR2 is ANQGSEA. CDR3: CSVERGGDEQYF. CDR3 DNA: TGCAGCGTTGAAAGAGGTGGGGACGAGCAGTACTTC.

Worth noting for this clonotype: A read error is possible here, since a much larger clone lies one base away. The chain carries TRBV4-2 and TRBJ2-5; 9 nucleotides match TRBD1. CDR1 is LGHNA, CDR2 YNFKEQ, per germline. This CDR3 has 14 amino acids. CDR3 DNA sequence: TGTGCCAGCAGCCAAGTAGACAGGGGGGAGACCCTGTACTTC. It codes for CASSQVDRGETLYF.

At least ten counts were recorded for this clonotype. This chain joins TRBV7-9 and TRBJ1-4; possible D gene TRBD1, 6 bases. This CDR3 spans 16 amino acids. Germline assignment: CDR1 SEHNR and CDR2 FQNEAQ (reference sequence). V lost 5 bases and J lost 8, with 21 bases in between. Written as DNA, the CDR3 is TGTGCCAGCAGCCCGTCGCCCTACGGGGGCCGGGAAAAACTGTTTTTT. This sequence encodes CASSPSPYGGREKLFF.

This clonotype has more than one count but fewer than ten. V usage is TRBV5-1 and J usage is TRBJ1-1; D is possibly TRBD1 (5 bases). Looked up from germline, CDR1 is SGHRS and CDR2 is YFSETQ. The V and J ends lost 3 bases and 3 bases respectively, with 9 bases between them. This CDR3 region has 13 residues. DNA for the CDR3: TGCGCCAGCAGCTCCATGGGGCACACTGAAGCTTTCTTT. The encoded protein is CASSSMGHTEAFF.